This entry is about one TCR beta chain. Its antigen is unknown. Treatment of the sample: oral pan-JAK inhibitor, 5-10 mg twice daily. Following extraction, RNA underwent reverse transcription to cDNA, which served as the sequencing template. Assay used: immunoSEQ multiplex PCR; TCRdb lists only in-frame clones, some missing. The sample holds fewer than 110,000 clones, about nine tenths seen once. This entry belongs to a study of CD8+ T cells in alopecia areata. Broader study findings: Resident alphabeta T cells of normal skin are also sequenced in scalp samples.

CDR1 SGDLS and CDR2 YYNGEE come from the germline V gene. This CDR3 comprises 16 residues. Trimming removed 3 bases from V and 3 bases from J, with 15 bases in between. Material: CD8+ T cells sorted from blood, obtained between weeks 30 and 35, from a patient treated with tofacitinib. The rearrangement uses TRBV9 and TRBJ2-2; a possible D gene is TRBD2 (6 bases). This receptor was taken from a human donor with alopecia areata. The DNA for the CDR3 is TGTGCCAGCAGCGCTTTCGGTTGGAGGGACACCGGGGAGCTGTTTTTT. Translated: CASSAFGWRDTGELFF.